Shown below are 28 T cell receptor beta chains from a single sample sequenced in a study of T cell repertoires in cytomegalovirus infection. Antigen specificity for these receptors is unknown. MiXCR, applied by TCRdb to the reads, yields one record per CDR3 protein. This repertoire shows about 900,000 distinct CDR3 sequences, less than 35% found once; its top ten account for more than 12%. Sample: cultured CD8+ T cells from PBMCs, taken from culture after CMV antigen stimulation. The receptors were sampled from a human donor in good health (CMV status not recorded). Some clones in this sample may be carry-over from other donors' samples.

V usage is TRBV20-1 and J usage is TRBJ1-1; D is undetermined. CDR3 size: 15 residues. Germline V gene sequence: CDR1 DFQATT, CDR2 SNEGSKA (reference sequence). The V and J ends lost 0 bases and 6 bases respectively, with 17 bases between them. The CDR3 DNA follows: TGCAGTGCTAGAGATAAGGCAGGAGGCTCCCCTGAAGCTTTCTTT. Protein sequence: CSARDKAGGSPEAFF.

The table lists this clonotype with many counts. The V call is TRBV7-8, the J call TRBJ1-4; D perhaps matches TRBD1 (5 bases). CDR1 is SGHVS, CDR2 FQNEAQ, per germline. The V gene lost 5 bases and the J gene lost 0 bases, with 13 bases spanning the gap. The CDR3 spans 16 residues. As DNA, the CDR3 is TGTGCCAGCAGCGCCATTTGGGGGGCAACTAATGAAAAACTGTTTTTT. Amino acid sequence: CASSAIWGATNEKLFF.

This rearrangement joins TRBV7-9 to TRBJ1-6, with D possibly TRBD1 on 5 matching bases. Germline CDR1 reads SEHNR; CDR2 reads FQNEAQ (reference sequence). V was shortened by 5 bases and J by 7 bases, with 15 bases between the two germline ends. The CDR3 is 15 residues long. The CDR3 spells CASSPVGVGNSPLHF. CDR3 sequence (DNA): TGTGCCAGCAGCCCCGTGGGGGTGGGAAATTCACCCCTCCACTTT.

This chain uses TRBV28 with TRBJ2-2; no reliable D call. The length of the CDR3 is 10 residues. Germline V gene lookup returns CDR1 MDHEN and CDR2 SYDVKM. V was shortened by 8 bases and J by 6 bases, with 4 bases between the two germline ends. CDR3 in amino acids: CASWSGELFF. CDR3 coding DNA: TGTGCCAGCTGGTCCGGGGAGCTGTTTTTT.

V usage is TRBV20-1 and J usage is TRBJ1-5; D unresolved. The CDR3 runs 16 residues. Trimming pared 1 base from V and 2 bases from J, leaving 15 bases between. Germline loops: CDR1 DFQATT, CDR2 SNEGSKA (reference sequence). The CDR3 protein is CSARVDTEWGNQPQHF. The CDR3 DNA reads TGCAGTGCTAGAGTCGACACAGAGTGGGGCAATCAGCCCCAGCATTTT.

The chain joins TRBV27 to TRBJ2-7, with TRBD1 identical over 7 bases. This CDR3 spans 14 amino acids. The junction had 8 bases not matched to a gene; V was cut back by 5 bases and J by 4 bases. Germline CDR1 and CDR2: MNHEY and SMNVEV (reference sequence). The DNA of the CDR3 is TGTGCCAGCAGTCCAGGACAGGATAATTACGAGCAGTACTTC. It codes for CASSPGQDNYEQYF.

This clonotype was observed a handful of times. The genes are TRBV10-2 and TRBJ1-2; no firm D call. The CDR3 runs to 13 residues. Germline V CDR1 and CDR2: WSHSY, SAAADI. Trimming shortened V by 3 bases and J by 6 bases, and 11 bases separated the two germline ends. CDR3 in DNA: TGCGCCAGCAGTGATGGAGGGCTTGATGGCTACACCTTC. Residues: CASSDGGLDGYTF.

The CDR3 is CASSYSLKETEEKLFF. As DNA, the CDR3 is TGTGCCAGCAGTTACTCCCTGAAGGAGACTGAAGAAAAACTGTTTTTT. The chain uses TRBV6-5 and TRBJ1-4; D call uncertain. Looked up from germline, CDR1 is MNHEY and CDR2 is SVGAGI. V dropped 0 bases and J dropped 8 bases, with 16 bases sitting between them. There are 16 residues in the CDR3.

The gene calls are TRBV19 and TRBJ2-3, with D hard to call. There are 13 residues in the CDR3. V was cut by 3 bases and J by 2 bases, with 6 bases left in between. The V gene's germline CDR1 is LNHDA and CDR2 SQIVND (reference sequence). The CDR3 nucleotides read TGTGCCAGTAGTATTTTCCTCACAGATACGCAGTATTTT. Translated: CASSIFLTDTQYF.

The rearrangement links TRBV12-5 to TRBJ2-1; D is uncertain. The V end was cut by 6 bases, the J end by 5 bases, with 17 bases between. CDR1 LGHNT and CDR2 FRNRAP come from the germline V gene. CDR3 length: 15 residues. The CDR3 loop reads CASGPDIGGNNEQFF. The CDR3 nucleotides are TGTGCTAGTGGCCCAGATATCGGTGGGAACAATGAGCAGTTCTTC.

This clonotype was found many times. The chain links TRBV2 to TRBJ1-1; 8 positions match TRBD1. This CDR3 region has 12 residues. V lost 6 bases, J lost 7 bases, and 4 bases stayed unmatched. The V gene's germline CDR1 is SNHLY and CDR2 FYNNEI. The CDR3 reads CASRDRALEAFF. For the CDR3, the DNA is TGTGCCAGCAGGGACAGGGCCCTTGAAGCTTTCTTT.

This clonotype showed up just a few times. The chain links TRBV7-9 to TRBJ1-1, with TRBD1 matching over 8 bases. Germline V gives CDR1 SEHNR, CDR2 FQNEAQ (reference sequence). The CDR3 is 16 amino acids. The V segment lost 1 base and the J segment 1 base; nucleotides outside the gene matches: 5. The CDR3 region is CASSLVGQGENTEAFF. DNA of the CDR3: TGTGCCAGCAGCTTAGTTGGACAGGGAGAGAACACTGAAGCTTTCTTT.

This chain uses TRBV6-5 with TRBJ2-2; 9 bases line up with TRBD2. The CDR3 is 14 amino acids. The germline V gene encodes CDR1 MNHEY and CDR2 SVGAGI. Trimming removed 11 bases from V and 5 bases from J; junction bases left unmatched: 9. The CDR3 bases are TGTGCCGCCCAGCGGGGGGAGTGGACCGGGGAGCTGTTTTTT. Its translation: CAAQRGEWTGELFF.

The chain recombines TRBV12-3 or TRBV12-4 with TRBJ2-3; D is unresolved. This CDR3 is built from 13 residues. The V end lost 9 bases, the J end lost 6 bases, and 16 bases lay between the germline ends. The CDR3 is CASMRPEEDTQYF. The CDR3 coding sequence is TGTGCCAGTATGAGGCCCGAAGAGGATACGCAGTATTTT.

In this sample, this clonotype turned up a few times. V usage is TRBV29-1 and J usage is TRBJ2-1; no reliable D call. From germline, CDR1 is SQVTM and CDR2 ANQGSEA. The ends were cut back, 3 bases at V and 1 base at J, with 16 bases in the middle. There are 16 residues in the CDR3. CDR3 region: CSVDCVSRCSYNEQFF. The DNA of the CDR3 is TGCAGCGTTGATTGCGTTTCTAGATGTTCCTACAATGAGCAGTTCTTC.

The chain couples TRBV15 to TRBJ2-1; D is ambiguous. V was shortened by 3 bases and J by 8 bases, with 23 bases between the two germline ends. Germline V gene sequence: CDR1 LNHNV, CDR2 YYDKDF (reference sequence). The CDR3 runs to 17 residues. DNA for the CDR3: TGTGCCACCAGCAGCCTTCCTCCGACTCCTCAAAACGATGAGCAGTTCTTC. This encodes CATSSLPPTPQNDEQFF.

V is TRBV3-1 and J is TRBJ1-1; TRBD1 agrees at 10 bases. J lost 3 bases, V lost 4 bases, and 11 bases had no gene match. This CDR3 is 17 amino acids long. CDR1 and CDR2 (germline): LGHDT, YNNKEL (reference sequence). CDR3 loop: CASSLAIGTGVYTEAFF. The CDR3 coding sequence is TGTGCCAGCAGCCTCGCGATCGGGACAGGGGTTTACACTGAAGCTTTCTTT.

Written as DNA, the CDR3 is TGTGCCAGCAGGAGGTCGGGTAGCACAGATACGCAGTATTTT. Translating gives CASRRSGSTDTQYF. The chain recombines TRBV14 with TRBJ2-3; D remains ambiguous. Trimming left V 6 bases short and J 0 bases short, with 10 bases between. This CDR3 spans 14 amino acids. CDR1 is SGHDN, CDR2 FVKESK, per germline.

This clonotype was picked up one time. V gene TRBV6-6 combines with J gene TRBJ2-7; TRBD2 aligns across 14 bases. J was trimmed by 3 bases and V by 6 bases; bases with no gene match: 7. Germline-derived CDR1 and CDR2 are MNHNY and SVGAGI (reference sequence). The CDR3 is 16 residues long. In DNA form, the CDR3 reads TGTGCCAGCAGCTTTCGGACTAGCGGGGGGAACTACGAGCAGTACGTC. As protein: CASSFRTSGGNYEQYV.

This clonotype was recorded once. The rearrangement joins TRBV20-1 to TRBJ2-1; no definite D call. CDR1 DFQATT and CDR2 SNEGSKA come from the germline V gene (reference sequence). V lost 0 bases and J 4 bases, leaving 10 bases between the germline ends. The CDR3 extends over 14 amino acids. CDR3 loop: CSARDVDGYNEQFF. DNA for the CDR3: TGCAGTGCTAGAGATGTGGACGGGTACAATGAGCAGTTCTTC.

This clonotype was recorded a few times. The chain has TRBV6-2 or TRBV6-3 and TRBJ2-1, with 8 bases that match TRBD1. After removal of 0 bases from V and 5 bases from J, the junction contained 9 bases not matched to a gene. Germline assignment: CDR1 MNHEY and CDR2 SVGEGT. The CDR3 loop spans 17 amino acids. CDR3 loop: CASSYSYRGAINNEQFF. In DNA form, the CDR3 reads TGTGCCAGCAGTTACTCGTACAGGGGGGCGATAAACAATGAGCAGTTCTTC.

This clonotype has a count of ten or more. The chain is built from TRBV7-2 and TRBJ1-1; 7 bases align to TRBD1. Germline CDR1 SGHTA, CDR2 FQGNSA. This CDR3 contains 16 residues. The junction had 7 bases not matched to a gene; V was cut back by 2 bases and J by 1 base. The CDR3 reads CASSLFRTGKNTEAFF. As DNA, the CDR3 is TGTGCCAGCAGCTTATTTCGGACAGGAAAGAACACTGAAGCTTTCTTT.

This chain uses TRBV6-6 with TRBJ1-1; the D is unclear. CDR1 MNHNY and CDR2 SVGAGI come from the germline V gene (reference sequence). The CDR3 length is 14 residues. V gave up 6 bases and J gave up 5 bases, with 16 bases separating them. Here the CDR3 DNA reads TGTGCCAGCAGCGGTCCTTTTTACCCAACTGAAGCTTTCTTT. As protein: CASSGPFYPTEAFF.

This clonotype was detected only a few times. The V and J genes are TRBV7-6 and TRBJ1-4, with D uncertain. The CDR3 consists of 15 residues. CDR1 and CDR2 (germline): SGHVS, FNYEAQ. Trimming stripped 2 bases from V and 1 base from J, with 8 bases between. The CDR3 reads CASSLNIRTNEKLFF. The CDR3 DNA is TGTGCCAGCAGCTTAAACATTCGAACTAATGAAAAACTGTTTTTT. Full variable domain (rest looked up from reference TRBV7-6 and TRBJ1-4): GAGVSQSPRYKVTKRGQDVALRCDPISGHVSLYWYRQALGQGPEFLTYFNYEAQQDKSGLPNDRFSAERPEGSISTLTIQRTEQRDSAMYRCASSLNIRTNEKLFFGSGTQLSVL.

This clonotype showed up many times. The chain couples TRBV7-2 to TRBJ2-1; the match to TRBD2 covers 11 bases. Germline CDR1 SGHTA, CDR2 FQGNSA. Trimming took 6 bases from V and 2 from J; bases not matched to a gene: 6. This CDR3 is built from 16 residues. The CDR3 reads CASRSLTSGTYNEQFF. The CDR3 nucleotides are TGTGCCAGCAGATCCCTGACTAGCGGGACCTACAATGAGCAGTTCTTC.

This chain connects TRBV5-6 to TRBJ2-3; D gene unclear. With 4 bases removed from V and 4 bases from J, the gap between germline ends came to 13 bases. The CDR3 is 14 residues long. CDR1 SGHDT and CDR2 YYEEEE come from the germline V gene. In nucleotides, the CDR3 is TGTGCCAGCAGCCCCGGCCGTCCCGCAGATACGCAGTATTTT. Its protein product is CASSPGRPADTQYF.

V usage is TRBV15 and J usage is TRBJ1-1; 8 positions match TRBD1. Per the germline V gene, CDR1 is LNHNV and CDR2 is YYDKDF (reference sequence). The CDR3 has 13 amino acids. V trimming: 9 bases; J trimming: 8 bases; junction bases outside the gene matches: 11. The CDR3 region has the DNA TGTGCCACAACGGACAGGGTGACTCGAGAAGCTTTCTTT. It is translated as CATTDRVTREAFF.

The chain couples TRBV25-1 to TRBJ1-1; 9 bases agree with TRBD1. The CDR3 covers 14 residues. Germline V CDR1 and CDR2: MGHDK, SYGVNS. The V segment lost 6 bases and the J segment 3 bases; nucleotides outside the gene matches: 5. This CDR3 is CASRPTGGHTEAFF. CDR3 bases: TGTGCCAGCAGACCAACAGGGGGCCACACTGAAGCTTTCTTT.